This T cell receptor (delta chain) is drawn from a study of delta chains in infants with herpesvirus infections (dated by TCRdb to the early 2020s). General notes on the study: The study prospectively followed a Ugandan infant birth cohort from birth to characterize gammadelta T cell responses to primary cytomegalovirus (CMV) infection. gammadelta TCRs were sequenced from PBMC obtained from 15 to 20 CMV-infected infants (one congenitally infected) and roughly eight CMV-uninfected infants for whom sufficient sample was available. Previously published Belgian fetal and cord blood gammadelta TCR data were included only for comparison and were not generated in this cohort. Infant blood samples were grouped into approximate age categories of 1.5, 4, 8 and 12 months. The study searched for a public fetal Vdelta1/Vgamma8 gammadelta TCR clonotype in infants who acquired CMV infection after birth.

The research as a whole found: Within Vdelta1 cells, the frequency of the public clonotype appeared to be inversely correlated with age at infection and to decay rapidly, seemingly not persisting past roughly two months. The public clonotype was found only at the first time point after infection and was absent in uninfected infants and in those infected after 120 days. In CMV-uninfected infants, the public clonotype might still be present but below the detection limit. The authors noted a small sample size and no race- or environment-matched controls, since nearly all Ugandans acquire CMV before adulthood. Of around 18 CMV-infected infants, several carried the public Vdelta1 clonotype: the congenitally infected infant plus three who were infected postnatally before 120 days of age.

This clone was observed a few times. Its cognate antigen has yet to be identified. A read error likely explains this, since a far larger clone differs by one base. Distinct nucleotide sequences in the sample also encode this CDR3. The library was built by means of RT-PCR. To generate TCR cDNA, PBMC RNA underwent reverse transcription with SuperScript II using gamma-chain- and delta-chain-specific primers. The cDNA was purified with AMPure XP beads, then amplified and indexed with Illumina adapters using the Nextera XT Index Kit. Sequencing of gammadelta TCR libraries was carried out on an Illumina MiSeq using a V2 300-cycle kit. The authors' analysis ran thus. Using MiXCR v2.1.12, CDR3 sequences were assembled, and reads were mapped onto D, J and V genes obtained from GenBank. VDJtools v1.2.1 was used to perform repertoire analyses of the CDR3 clonotypes. The public reads were reprocessed by TCRdb using CATT, and rows of matching DNA were later combined. TCRdb assigned the V and J calls; the authors' analysis was not used. The sample table holds about 500 delta-chain clones, of which around an eighth were seen once. The ten biggest clones cover around 35% of the sample.

CDR1 and CDR2, per the germline V gene, are TSWWSYY and QGS. Trimming removed 5 bases from V and 1 base from J; the gene matches leave 21 bases unexplained. The CDR3 goes from the cysteine to the phenylalanine over 20 residues. The sequence is cut down to CDR3 DNA, 60 bases in frame from base 1. Pregnant women getting prenatal care were recruited in Kampala, Uganda, and their infants were enrolled; maternal HIV status had to be documented. Home visits to families took place weekly, and collection of infant clinical information, oral swabs and peripheral blood began at 6 weeks of age and was repeated every 4 months after that. Blood was drawn into heparin tubes, and PBMC were separated by Ficoll-Paque density gradient centrifugation and then cryopreserved.

Here the chain combines TRDV1 and TRDJ1, and TRDD3 matches 8 of the central bases. The material was peripheral blood, obtained at time point 3 of longitudinal follow-up. The TCR sequence derives from a human donor who was a Ugandan infant, either HIV-exposed or HIV-unexposed (not recorded which). The CDR3 in this case is CALGPHSPLGIPDTTDKLIF. The sequenced DNA: TGTGCTCTTGGGCCACATTCCCCTCTGGGGATACCTGACACCACCGATAAACTCATCTTT.